Below are 23 T cell receptor beta chains sequenced from a single sample in a study of graft-versus-host responses after intestinal transplantation. Assay: immunoSEQ multiplex PCR; the TCRdb copy retains only in-frame clones and omits some. The data hold around 67,000 clones, with approximately 80% observed a single time. Antigens of these TCRs are unknown. The material sequenced was unstimulated CD4+ T cells sorted from spleen or lymph node cells, taken before transplant. The source of these receptors is a human donor who was the organ donor for an intestinal transplant.

This rearrangement joins TRBV2 to TRBJ1-2; 10 bases match TRBD1. With V trimmed by 3 bases and J by 7 bases, 5 bases remained unmatched. There are 14 residues in the CDR3. Germline CDR1 and CDR2: SNHLY and FYNNEI. CDR3 in DNA: TGTGCCAGCAGTGAGACAGGGGGCGAGGGTGGCTACACCTTC. Translated, it gives CASSETGGEGGYTF.

The chain links TRBV7-8 to TRBJ1-2, with 7 bases identical to TRBD1. The germline gives CDR1 SGHVS, CDR2 FQNEAQ. V lost 0 bases and J lost 4; bases outside the gene matches: 2. CDR3 length: 14 residues. CDR3 DNA sequence: TGTGCCAGCAGCTTAGCGGGGGACAGCTATGGCTACACCTTC. Its translation is CASSLAGDSYGYTF.

The V call is TRBV5-6, the J call TRBJ1-5; 9 positions agree with TRBD1. Looked up from germline, CDR1 is SGHDT and CDR2 is YYEEEE. The V and J ends lost 4 bases and 3 bases, in that order; junction bases with no gene match: 2. The CDR3 is 14 residues long. CDR3 region: CASSRTGVNQPQHF. The CDR3 DNA follows: TGTGCCAGCAGCAGGACAGGGGTCAATCAGCCCCAGCATTTT.

As for this clone: At one boundary the junction diverges from the germline segment, which might be a read error. The chain has TRBV4-1 and TRBJ2-3, with 11 bases fitting TRBD2. CDR3 length equals 16 residues. From germline, CDR1 is MGHRA and CDR2 YSYEKL. DNA of the CDR3: TGCGCCAGCAGTCAAGAGACTAGCGGGGTAACAGATACGCAGTATTTT. The encoded protein is CASSQETSGVTDTQYF.

In this sample, this clone turned up a few times. The V gene is TRBV6-4, the J gene TRBJ2-2, with D perhaps TRBD2 (5 bases). The CDR3 runs 14 residues. Trimming pared 4 bases from V and 3 bases from J, leaving 9 bases between. Looked up from germline, CDR1 is MRHNA and CDR2 is SNTAGT. Here the CDR3 reads CASSVLADTGELFF. In DNA, the CDR3 is TGTGCCAGCAGTGTTCTAGCCGACACCGGGGAGCTGTTTTTT.

The J gene is TRBJ2-7, the V gene TRBV28, with D maybe TRBD2 (6 bases). V lost 3 bases to trimming and J lost 6 bases, with 15 bases between them. Germline CDR1 and CDR2: MDHEN and SYDVKM. The CDR3 contains 14 residues. This chain's CDR3 is CASSLTGGVGEQYV. CDR3 bases: TGTGCCAGCAGTTTGACCGGGGGTGTGGGCGAGCAGTACGTC.

The chain uses TRBV11-2 and TRBJ1-5, with D uncertain. Germline V lookup: CDR1 SGHAT, CDR2 FQNNGV. This CDR3 contains 13 residues. V was pared by 4 bases and J by 0 bases, with 4 bases between. This CDR3 reads CASSSFSNQPQHF. CDR3 nucleotide sequence: TGTGCCAGCAGCTCTTTTAGCAATCAGCCCCAGCATTTT.

In this sample, this clone turned up a few times. V is TRBV5-6 and J is TRBJ1-5; 8 nucleotides agree with TRBD1. The CDR3 consists of 16 residues. The ends lost 4 bases at V and 5 bases at J; junction bases unmatched: 11. CDR1 SGHDT and CDR2 YYEEEE come from the germline V gene. The CDR3 loop is CASSLQGRGLYQPQHF. The CDR3 bases are TGTGCCAGCAGCCTGCAAGGCAGGGGGCTCTATCAGCCCCAGCATTTT.

This chain uses TRBV6-4 with TRBJ2-2, with a tentative D call TRBD1 (5 bases). This CDR3 has 14 amino acids. The V end lost 0 bases, the J end lost 3 bases, and 5 bases lay between the germline ends. Germline CDR1 and CDR2: MRHNA and SNTAGT. CDR3 nucleotide sequence: TGTGCCAGCAGTGACTCAGGGGACACCGGGGAGCTGTTTTTT. It specifies CASSDSGDTGELFF.

This clone has more than one count but fewer than ten. The CDR3 region is CASSFGSVSNQPQHF. The CDR3 bases are TGTGCCAGCAGCTTTGGTTCGGTTAGCAATCAGCCCCAGCATTTT. The J gene is TRBJ1-5, the V gene TRBV7-2; D call uncertain. Germline V CDR1 and CDR2: SGHTA, FQGNSA. V shed 3 bases and J shed 0 bases, with 9 bases lying between them. This CDR3 spans 15 amino acids.

The chain carries TRBV7-9 and TRBJ1-6; TRBD1 aligns across 7 bases. This CDR3 is 15 amino acids long. J lost 8 bases, V lost 6 bases, and 10 bases had no gene match. CDR1 and CDR2 (germline): SEHNR, FQNEAQ (reference sequence). The CDR3 nucleotides are TGTGCCAGCAGGCTCGACAGGGTCGTGTATTCACCCCTCCACTTT. Amino acid sequence: CASRLDRVVYSPLHF.

The V call is TRBV15, the J call TRBJ1-1; D uncertain. Looked up from germline, CDR1 is LNHNV and CDR2 is YYDKDF (reference sequence). The CDR3 contains 13 residues. V shed 1 base and J shed 3 bases, with 6 bases lying between them. Here the CDR3 DNA reads TGTGCCACCAGCAGAGTTAGAGACACTGAAGCTTTCTTT. Protein: CATSRVRDTEAFF.

The V call is TRBV28, the J call TRBJ1-1; a weak D match, TRBD1 (6 bases). V was pared by 3 bases and J by 4 bases, with 15 bases between. Germline lookup yields CDR1 MDHEN and CDR2 SYDVKM. The CDR3 spans 15 residues. The CDR3 spells CASSLVWGQGTEAFF. DNA of the CDR3: TGTGCCAGCAGTTTGGTCTGGGGGCAGGGCACTGAAGCTTTCTTT.

The CDR3, as DNA: TGTGCCAGTAGTGCGAGTCCATATAATTCACCCCTCCACTTT. Its translation is CASSASPYNSPLHF. V and J are TRBV19 and TRBJ1-6; D not certain. Per the germline V gene, CDR1 is LNHDA and CDR2 is SQIVND (reference sequence). The CDR3 runs 14 residues. V lost 5 bases and J lost 4, with 9 bases in between.

The chain links TRBV6-1 to TRBJ2-1, with 8 bases fitting TRBD2. This CDR3 spans 15 amino acids. CDR1 MNHNS and CDR2 SASEGT come from the germline V gene. The V and J ends lost 7 bases and 6 bases, in that order; junction bases with no gene match: 11. CDR3 nucleotide sequence: TGTGCCAGCACCGGGGGGGGCCGCGTCGCCAATGAGCAGTTCTTC. Translating gives CASTGGGRVANEQFF.

The rearrangement joins TRBV19 to TRBJ2-5; TRBD2 matches 11 bases. This CDR3 comprises 15 residues. Germline V CDR1 and CDR2: LNHDA, SQIVND (reference sequence). The V segment lost 6 bases and the J segment 5 bases; nucleotides outside the gene matches: 8. DNA of the CDR3: TGTGCCAGTAGACTAGCGGGGGCCCGGATCGAGACCCAGTACTTC. This sequence encodes CASRLAGARIETQYF.

This clone was observed a few times. The identical CDR3 is also encoded by other nucleotide sequences in the sample. The J gene is TRBJ1-6, the V gene TRBV7-9; 8 bases are shared with TRBD1. The length of the CDR3 is 15 residues. The germline V gene has CDR1 SEHNR and CDR2 FQNEAQ (reference sequence). V lost 1 base to trimming and J lost 6 bases; unmatched junction nucleotides: 2. This chain's CDR3 is CASSLGGQGNSPLHF. CDR3 nucleotide sequence: TGTGCCAGCAGCTTAGGAGGACAGGGTAATTCACCCCTCCACTTT. Together with reference TRBV7-9 and TRBJ1-6, the CDR3 gives the full variable domain: DTGVSQNPRHKITKRGQNVTFRCDPISEHNRLYWYRQTLGQGPEFLTYFQNEAQLEKSRLLSDRFSAERPKGSFSTLEIQRTEQGDSAMYLCASSLGGQGNSPLHFGNGTRLTVT.

V usage is TRBV4-2 and J usage is TRBJ1-5; possibly TRBD1 for D (5 bases). The V and J ends lost 1 base and 0 bases respectively, with 16 bases between them. Looked up from germline, CDR1 is LGHNA and CDR2 is YNFKEQ. The CDR3 runs to 18 residues. The CDR3 here is CASSQGGAGEYSNQPQHF. The CDR3, as DNA: TGTGCCAGCAGCCAAGGGGGCGCAGGCGAATATAGCAATCAGCCCCAGCATTTT.

This rearrangement joins TRBV19 to TRBJ1-2; perhaps TRBD1 as D (6 bases). The germline V gene encodes CDR1 LNHDA and CDR2 SQIVND (reference sequence). The CDR3 is 13 amino acids. With 3 bases removed from V and 8 bases from J, the gap between germline ends came to 13 bases. Written as DNA, the CDR3 is TGTGCCAGTAGTATCAGGGGATCTGGCGGCTACACCTTC. Translated, it gives CASSIRGSGGYTF.

The chain recombines TRBV5-1 with TRBJ2-3; the D is unclear. This CDR3 region has 10 residues. The germline V gene has CDR1 SGHRS and CDR2 YFSETQ. V lost 8 bases and J lost 6, with 7 bases in between. Here the CDR3 DNA reads TGCGCCAGTGGCTGTGATACGCAGTATTTT. Protein: CASGCDTQYF.

The chain uses TRBV6-1 and TRBJ1-2; no clear D. CDR3 size: 12 residues. Germline V gene data show CDR1 as MNHNS and CDR2 as SASEGT. Trimming removed 6 bases from V and 4 bases from J, with 9 bases in between. Here the CDR3 reads CASSPPGYGYTF. CDR3 bases: TGTGCCAGCAGCCCCCCGGGCTATGGCTACACCTTC.

The gene calls are TRBV10-3 and TRBJ2-7; 9 nucleotides agree with TRBD1. V trimming: 5 bases; J trimming: 6 bases; junction bases outside the gene matches: 2. The germline CDR1 and CDR2 sequences are ENHRY and SYGVKD. This CDR3 has 12 amino acids. The CDR3 coding sequence is TGTGCCATCAGTCTGACAGGGGGCGAGCAGTACGTC. Translation: CAISLTGGEQYV.

This clone occurred once. V gene TRBV7-2 combines with J gene TRBJ2-3; 9 bases fit TRBD2. V shed 2 bases, J shed 2 bases, and the junction held 5 bases outside the gene matches. Germline lookup yields CDR1 SGHTA and CDR2 FQGNSA. The CDR3 extends over 16 amino acids. The CDR3 bases are TGTGCCAGCAGCTTAAGACTAGCGGACCTCACAGATACGCAGTATTTT. It translates to CASSLRLADLTDTQYF.